Below are 5 T cell receptor beta chains sequenced from a single sample in a study of memory CD4+ T cells and cytomegalovirus serostatus. The method was immunoSEQ multiplex PCR; TCRdb's version includes in-frame clones alone and lacks a portion of them. This sample has just under 40,000 clones, with 78% found just once. Single viable CD3+CD4+CD8-CD45RO+ cells were sorted as the memory CD4+ T cells. Source material: memory CD4+ T cells from blood. These receptors came from an adult in good health and CMV-seronegative.

The V gene is TRBV5-1, the J gene TRBJ2-5; a weak D match, TRBD2 (5 bases). The CDR3 spans 15 residues. Between the trimmed V and J ends, which lost 0 bases and 1 base, there was a span of 10 bases. Germline CDR1 reads SGHRS; CDR2 reads YFSETQ. CDR3 coding DNA: TGCGCCAGCAGCTTGGACGTAGCGCCCCAAGAGACCCAGTACTTC. This gives the protein CASSLDVAPQETQYF. The whole variable domain, filled in from reference TRBV5-1 and TRBJ2-5, reads KAGVTQTPRYLIKTRGQQVTLSCSPISGHRSVSWYQQTPGQGLQFLFEYFSETQRNKGNFPGRFSGRQFSNSRSEMNVSTLELGDSALYLCASSLDVAPQETQYFGPGTRLLVL.

The V call is TRBV19, the J call TRBJ2-2; 12 nucleotides agree with TRBD2. The V gene's germline CDR1 is LNHDA and CDR2 SQIVND (reference sequence). CDR3 length: 16 amino acids. With V trimmed by 5 bases and J by 1 base, 2 bases remained unmatched. DNA for the CDR3: TGTGCCAGTAGTGTACTAGCGGGGGGGAACACCGGGGAGCTGTTTTTT. The encoded protein is CASSVLAGGNTGELFF.

J is TRBJ2-7 and V is TRBV6-1; D possibly uses TRBD1 or TRBD2 (6 bases each). V was trimmed by 6 bases and J by 4 bases, leaving 10 bases between them. Germline V gene data show CDR1 as MNHNS and CDR2 as SASEGT. The CDR3 consists of 12 residues. DNA for the CDR3: TGTGCCAGCAGGCTAGGGGGGTACGAGCAGTACTTC. Translated: CASRLGGYEQYF.

Within the sample, this clone is medium-sized. Here the CDR3 DNA reads TGTGCCAGCGTTTATGGGTTTACAGGGGGAATTGTGAACACTGAAGCTTTCTTT. Translating gives CASVYGFTGGIVNTEAFF. This chain connects TRBV7-8 to TRBJ1-1, with 8 bases lining up with TRBD1. The CDR3 totals 18 residues. CDR1 and CDR2 from the germline V gene are SGHVS and FQNEAQ. V gave up 8 bases and J gave up 0 bases; unmatched junction bases: 17. The entire variable domain, with the rest obtained from reference TRBV7-8 and TRBJ1-1, is as follows: GAGVSQSPRYKVAKRGQDVALRCDPISGHVSLFWYQQALGQGPEFLTYFQNEAQLDKSGLPSDRFFAERPEGSVSTLKIQRTQQEDSAVYLCASVYGFTGGIVNTEAFFGQGTRLTVV.

V and J are TRBV2 and TRBJ2-5, with 10 bases identical to TRBD2. V lost 4 bases to trimming and J lost 2 bases; unmatched junction nucleotides: 10. This CDR3 spans 17 amino acids. Per germline, CDR1 SNHLY and CDR2 FYNNEI. The CDR3 loop is CASSVGPLAGRQETQYF. The CDR3 nucleotides are TGTGCCAGCAGTGTAGGGCCACTAGCGGGGAGGCAAGAGACCCAGTACTTC.